The 9 T cell receptor beta chains below come from one sample, sequenced in a study of early T cells in non-severe SARS-CoV-2 infection. TCRdb ran MiXCR on the 5' RACE reads and lists one entry per CDR3 protein. In the table there are 100,000 to 150,000 distinct CDR3 sequences, 15% of which are singletons. What was sequenced was whole blood. These receptors were collected from an adult who was a healthcare worker with PCR-confirmed SARS-CoV-2 infection or an uninfected control (not recorded which).

The table lists this clonotype with a few counts. The chain employs TRBV5-1 and TRBJ1-1, with a tentative D call TRBD1 (5 bases). Per the germline V gene, CDR1 is SGHRS and CDR2 is YFSETQ. The ends were cut back, 3 bases at V and 1 base at J, with 10 bases in the middle. The CDR3 loop spans 14 amino acids. The CDR3 DNA reads as TGCGCCAGCAGCTACCTACAGGCGAACACTGAAGCTTTCTTT. It is translated as CASSYLQANTEAFF.

This clonotype was seen a handful of times. The chain uses TRBV3-1 and TRBJ2-7; D remains unclear. V lost 2 bases to trimming and J lost 5 bases, with 7 bases between them. This CDR3 comprises 12 residues. Germline values: CDR1 LGHDT, CDR2 YNNKEL (reference sequence). The CDR3: CASSQRSDEQYF. For the CDR3, the DNA is TGTGCCAGCAGCCAACGATCCGACGAGCAGTACTTC.

CDR3 region: CASSVGVGGGMDTQYF. CDR3 DNA sequence: TGTGCCAGCAGCGTAGGGGTAGGGGGAGGAATGGATACGCAGTATTTT. V gene TRBV9 combines with J gene TRBJ2-3, with D perhaps given as TRBD1 or TRBD2 (6 bases each). Germline V gene data show CDR1 as SGDLS and CDR2 as YYNGEE. This CDR3 region has 16 residues. Deletions cut 0 bases from V and 6 bases from J, with 17 bases between.

This clonotype was recorded a few times. This rearrangement joins TRBV9 to TRBJ2-1; D unclear. Trimming removed 0 bases at V and 0 bases at J, with 13 bases between. The CDR3 extends over 17 amino acids. CDR1 is SGDLS and CDR2 is YYNGEE in the germline V gene. CDR3 protein: CASSVESGSSSYNEQFF. CDR3 coding DNA: TGTGCCAGCAGCGTAGAGAGTGGTTCCAGCTCCTACAATGAGCAGTTCTTC. Drawing the rest from reference TRBV9 and TRBJ2-1, the complete variable domain is DSGVTQTPKHLITATGQRVTLRCSPRSGDLSVYWYQQSLDQGLQFLIQYYNGEERAKGNILERFSAQQFPDLHSELNLSSLELGDSALYFCASSVESGSSSYNEQFFGPGTRLTVL.

The rearrangement joins TRBV29-1 to TRBJ2-5; perhaps TRBD2 as D (5 bases). The CDR3 spans 13 residues. Trimming cost V 6 bases and J 1 base, with 12 bases left between them. The germline gives CDR1 SQVTM, CDR2 ANQGSEA. The CDR3 reads CSVADPPQETQYF. The CDR3 DNA reads as TGCAGCGTAGCGGACCCTCCCCAAGAGACCCAGTACTTC.

The table lists this clonotype with a few counts. The chain has TRBV10-1 and TRBJ2-5; D is possibly TRBD1 or TRBD2 (5 bases each). The ends were cut back, 0 bases at V and 5 bases at J, with 10 bases in the middle. The CDR3 sequence is 14 residues long. The germline gives CDR1 WNHNN, CDR2 SYGVQD (reference sequence). CDR3 DNA sequence: TGCGCCAGCAGTGAGTCTTGGGGGTTGGAGACCCAGTACTTC. Its translation: CASSESWGLETQYF.

The chain joins TRBV12-3 or TRBV12-4 to TRBJ2-7; D ambiguous. Trimming stripped 1 base from V and 7 bases from J, with 14 bases between. This CDR3 is built from 14 residues. The CDR3 sequence: CASSLGGDLGEQYF. CDR3 nucleotide sequence: TGTGCCAGCAGTTTAGGAGGAGACCTGGGGGAGCAGTACTTC.

The chain links TRBV3-1 to TRBJ1-2; D gene ambiguous. CDR1 is LGHDT, CDR2 YNNKEL, per germline (reference sequence). V was cut by 1 base and J by 2 bases, with 8 bases left in between. CDR3 length: 14 amino acids. CDR3 region: CASSQGRFNYGYTF. As DNA, the CDR3 is TGTGCCAGCAGCCAAGGACGGTTCAACTATGGCTACACCTTC.

This clonotype was seen more than once but under ten times. The chain links TRBV5-1 to TRBJ1-2; D is uncertain. Germline V CDR1 and CDR2: SGHRS, YFSETQ. The CDR3 has 13 residues. Trimming pared 4 bases from V and 4 bases from J, leaving 11 bases between. CDR3 DNA: TGCGCCAGCAGCCTGACCAGCGGCTATGGCTACACCTTC. This gives the protein CASSLTSGYGYTF.